The source of this T cell receptor (beta chain) is a study of CD8 T cells in Susac syndrome. Whole-study results and caveats: The authors acknowledged that the study's TCR sequencing and HLA analysis involved relatively few individuals.

This clonotype was counted a single time. The antigen is not known. The CDR3 runs 14 residues. V shed 6 bases and J shed 3 bases, with 11 bases lying between them. CDR1 and CDR2 from the germline V gene are KGHDR and SFDVKD. The multiple sclerosis control cohort comprised treatment-naive individuals presenting with stable or active relapsing-remitting disease. TEMRA cells were enriched by FACS, while CD8+ and CD4+ T cells were obtained through a negative isolation that was performed magnetically. After extraction with the RNeasy kit, about 0.45 to 1 ug of the RNA was reverse transcribed using random hexamers. The amplification used immunoSEQ multiplex PCR on TCR beta CDR3; it spanned 54 Vbeta and 13 Jbeta. Via MiXCR, TCRdb re-called the immunoSEQ multiplex PCR reads, giving one row per CDR3 protein. Here the sample spans about 250,000 distinct CDR3 sequences, just under 95% being singletons.

The source of this sequence is a human donor with multiple sclerosis. The J gene is TRBJ2-1, the V gene TRBV24-1; maybe TRBD1 (5 bases). Source material: CD4+ T cells from PBMCs. The CDR3 DNA sequence: TGTGCCACCAGTCCCCGCAGGGACTACAATGAGCAGTTCTTC. Its protein is CATSPRRDYNEQFF.